This T cell receptor beta chain was obtained from a study of T cell clonality in common variable immunodeficiency. Study-level findings and limits: In common variable immunodeficiency, TCR beta chains reportedly carried fewer deletions and N-nucleotide insertions.

Reduced serum IgG, IgA and/or IgM plus specific antibody deficiency defined CVID. Sequencing used immunoSEQ multiplex PCR; TCRdb keeps in-frame clones, though not all of them. The sample is made up of 25,000 to 35,000 clones, none counted only once. CDR1 and CDR2 (germline): SGHTA, FQGNSA. The CDR3 runs 15 residues. The V segment lost 4 bases and the J segment 7 bases; nucleotides outside the gene matches: 10. This clone was seen a handful of times. What it recognizes is unknown. The read terminates 3 residues before the CDR3 end, so the remaining end is supplied by the germline J gene. The chain combines TRBV7-2 with TRBJ2-1; 7 positions match TRBD2. The receptor comes from a human donor with common variable immunodeficiency. Input material: peripheral blood mononuclear cells. The CDR3 bases that were read are TGTGCCAGCAGCTCCCAATCCGGGGGAGGGAATGAG. Its protein is CASSSQSGGGNE. The entire CDR3 protein is CASSSQSGGGNEQFF.